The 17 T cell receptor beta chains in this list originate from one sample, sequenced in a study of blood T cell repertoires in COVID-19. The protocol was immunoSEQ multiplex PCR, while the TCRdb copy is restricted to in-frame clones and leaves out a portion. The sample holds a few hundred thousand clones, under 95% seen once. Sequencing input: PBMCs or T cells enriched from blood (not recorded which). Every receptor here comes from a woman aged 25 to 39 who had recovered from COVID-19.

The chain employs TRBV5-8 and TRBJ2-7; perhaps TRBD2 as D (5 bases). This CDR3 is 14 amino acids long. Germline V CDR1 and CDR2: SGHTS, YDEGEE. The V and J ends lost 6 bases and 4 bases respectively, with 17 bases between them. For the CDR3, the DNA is TGTGCCAGCACTAAAGCGGTAGTGAGGTACGAGCAGTACTTC. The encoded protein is CASTKAVVRYEQYF.

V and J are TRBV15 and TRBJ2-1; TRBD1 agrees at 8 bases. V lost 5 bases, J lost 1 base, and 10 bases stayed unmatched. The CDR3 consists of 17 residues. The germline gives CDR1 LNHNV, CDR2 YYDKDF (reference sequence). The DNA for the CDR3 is TGTGCCACCAGCGGCCACGGGGGACAGGAGTCCTACAATGAGCAGTTCTTC. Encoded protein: CATSGHGGQESYNEQFF.

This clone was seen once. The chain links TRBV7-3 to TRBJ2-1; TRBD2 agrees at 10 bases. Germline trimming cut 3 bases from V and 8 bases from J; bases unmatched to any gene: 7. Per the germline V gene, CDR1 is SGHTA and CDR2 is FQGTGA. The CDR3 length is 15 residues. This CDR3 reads CASSFLAGVSDEQFF. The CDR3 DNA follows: TGTGCCAGCAGCTTCCTAGCGGGGGTTAGCGATGAGCAGTTCTTC.

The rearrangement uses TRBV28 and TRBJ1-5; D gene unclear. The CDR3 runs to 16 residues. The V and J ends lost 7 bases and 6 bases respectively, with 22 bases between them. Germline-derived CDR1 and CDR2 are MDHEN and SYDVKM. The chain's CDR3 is CASTSPTEAEGQPQHF. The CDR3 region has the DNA TGTGCCAGCACCTCCCCAACGGAAGCGGAGGGTCAGCCCCAGCATTTT.

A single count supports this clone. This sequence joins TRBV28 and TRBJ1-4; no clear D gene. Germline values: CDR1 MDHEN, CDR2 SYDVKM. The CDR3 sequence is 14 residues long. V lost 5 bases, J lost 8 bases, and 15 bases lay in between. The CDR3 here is CASSPPQEKEKLFF. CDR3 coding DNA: TGTGCCAGCAGTCCCCCTCAGGAAAAGGAAAAACTGTTTTTT.

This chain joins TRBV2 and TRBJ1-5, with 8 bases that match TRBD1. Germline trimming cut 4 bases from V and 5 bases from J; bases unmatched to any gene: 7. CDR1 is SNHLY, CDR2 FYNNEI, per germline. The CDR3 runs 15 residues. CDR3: CASSVGQGGYQPQHF. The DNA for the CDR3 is TGTGCCAGCAGTGTTGGACAGGGTGGTTATCAGCCCCAGCATTTT.

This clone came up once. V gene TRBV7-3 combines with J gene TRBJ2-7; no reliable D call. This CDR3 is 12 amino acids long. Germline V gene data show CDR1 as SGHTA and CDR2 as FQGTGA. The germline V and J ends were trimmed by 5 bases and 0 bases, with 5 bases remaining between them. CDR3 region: CASSPGSYEQYF. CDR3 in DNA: TGTGCCAGCAGCCCCGGCTCCTACGAGCAGTACTTC.

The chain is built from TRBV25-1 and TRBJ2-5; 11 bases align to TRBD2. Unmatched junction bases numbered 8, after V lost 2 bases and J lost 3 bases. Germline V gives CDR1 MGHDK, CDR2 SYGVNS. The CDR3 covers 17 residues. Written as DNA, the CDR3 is TGTGCCAGCAGTGAAATAGCGGGAGGGAAAACGAAAGAGACCCAGTACTTC. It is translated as CASSEIAGGKTKETQYF.

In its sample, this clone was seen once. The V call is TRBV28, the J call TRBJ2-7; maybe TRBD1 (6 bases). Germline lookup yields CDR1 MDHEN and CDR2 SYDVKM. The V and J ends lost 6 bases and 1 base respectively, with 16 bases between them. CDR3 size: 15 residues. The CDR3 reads CASSSRQVTSYEQYF. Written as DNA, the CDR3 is TGTGCCAGCAGCTCCCGACAGGTGACTTCCTACGAGCAGTACTTC. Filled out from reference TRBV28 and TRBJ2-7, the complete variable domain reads DVKVTQSSRYLVKRTGEKVFLECVQDMDHENMFWYRQDPGLGLRLIYFSYDVKMKEKGDIPEGYSVSREKKERFSLILESASTNQTSMYLCASSSRQVTSYEQYFGPGTRLTVT.

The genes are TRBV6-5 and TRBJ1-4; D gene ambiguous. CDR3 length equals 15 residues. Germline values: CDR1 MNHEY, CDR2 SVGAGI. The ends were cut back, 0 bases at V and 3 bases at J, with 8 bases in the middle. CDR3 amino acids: CASSYSYEANEKLFF. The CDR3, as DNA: TGTGCCAGCAGTTACTCGTACGAGGCTAATGAAAAACTGTTTTTT.

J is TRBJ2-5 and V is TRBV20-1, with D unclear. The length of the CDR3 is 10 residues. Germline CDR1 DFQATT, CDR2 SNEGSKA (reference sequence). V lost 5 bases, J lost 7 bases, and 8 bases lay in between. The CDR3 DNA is TGCAGTGCTCGGGTGGGGACCCAGTACTTC. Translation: CSARVGTQYF.

CDR3 loop: CASSPQGGRTDTQYF. The DNA of the CDR3 is TGTGCCAGCAGCCCACAGGGCGGCAGGACAGATACGCAGTATTTT. This rearrangement joins TRBV7-9 to TRBJ2-3, with a possible D match to TRBD1 (6 bases). The germline gives CDR1 SEHNR, CDR2 FQNEAQ (reference sequence). CDR3 length equals 15 residues. V was cut by 5 bases and J by 3 bases, with 15 bases left in between.

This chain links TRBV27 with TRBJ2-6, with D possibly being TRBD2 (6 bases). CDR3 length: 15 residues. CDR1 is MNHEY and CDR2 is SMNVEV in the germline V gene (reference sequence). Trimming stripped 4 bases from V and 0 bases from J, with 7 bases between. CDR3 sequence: CASSSDYSGANVLTF. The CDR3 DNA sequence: TGTGCCAGCAGTTCGGACTACTCTGGGGCCAACGTCCTGACTTTC. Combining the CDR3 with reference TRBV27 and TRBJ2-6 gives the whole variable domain EAQVTQNPRYLITVTGKKLTVTCSQNMNHEYMSWYRQDPGLGLRQIYYSMNVEVTDKGDVPEGYKVSRKEKRNFPLILESPSPNQTSLYFCASSSDYSGANVLTFGAGSRLTVL.

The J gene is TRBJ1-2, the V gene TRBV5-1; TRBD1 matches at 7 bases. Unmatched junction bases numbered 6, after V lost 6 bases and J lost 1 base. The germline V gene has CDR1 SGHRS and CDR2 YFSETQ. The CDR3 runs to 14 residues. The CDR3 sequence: CASNQGQLNYGYTF. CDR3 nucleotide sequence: TGCGCCAGCAACCAGGGACAGCTTAACTATGGCTACACCTTC.

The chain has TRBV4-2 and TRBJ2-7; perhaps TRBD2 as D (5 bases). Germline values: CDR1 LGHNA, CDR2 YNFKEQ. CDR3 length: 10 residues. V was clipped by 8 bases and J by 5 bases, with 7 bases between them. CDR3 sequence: CASSGNEQYF. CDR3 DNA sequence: TGTGCCAGCTCCGGGAACGAGCAGTACTTC.

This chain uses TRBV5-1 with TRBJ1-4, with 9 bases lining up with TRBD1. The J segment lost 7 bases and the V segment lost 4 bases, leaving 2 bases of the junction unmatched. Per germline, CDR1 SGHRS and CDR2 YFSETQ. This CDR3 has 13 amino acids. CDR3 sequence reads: CASSTGGIEKLFF. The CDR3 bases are TGCGCCAGCAGCACAGGGGGCATTGAAAAACTGTTTTTT. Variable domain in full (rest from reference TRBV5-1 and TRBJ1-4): KAGVTQTPRYLIKTRGQQVTLSCSPISGHRSVSWYQQTPGQGLQFLFEYFSETQRNKGNFPGRFSGRQFSNSRSEMNVSTLELGDSALYLCASSTGGIEKLFFGSGTQLSVL.

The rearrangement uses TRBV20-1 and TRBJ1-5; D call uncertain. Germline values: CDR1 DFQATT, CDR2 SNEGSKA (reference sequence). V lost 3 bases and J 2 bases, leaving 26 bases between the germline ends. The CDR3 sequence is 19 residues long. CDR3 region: CSASYGRGAIRPGNQPQHF. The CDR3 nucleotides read TGCAGTGCTAGTTACGGACGGGGTGCAATTAGACCCGGCAATCAGCCCCAGCATTTT.